This T cell receptor (beta chain) was obtained from a study of blood T cell repertoires in COVID-19. Study-wide context: Collection of acute and convalescent COVID-19 samples took place in the United States, Italy and Spain. In each case, the material was cDNA or gDNA derived from T cells, B-cell-depleted T cells, or PBMCs.

The germline V and J ends were trimmed by 4 bases and 0 bases, with 8 bases remaining between them. CDR3 length: 15 residues. Germline-derived CDR1 and CDR2 are SGHRS and YFSETQ. Comments on this clone: This sample also contains other DNA sequences that code for the same CDR3.

In the study's own analysis: Amplification of reference gene primers was used by the study to estimate nucleated cell counts. Produced via immunoSEQ multiplex PCR; TCRdb's table is partial and in-frame only. The V and J calls and clone size are taken from that table; D and trimming were inferred from the DNA. This table holds 140,000 to 150,000 clones, 84% found once. Sequences were obtained from peripheral blood. The receptor comes from a human donor in a cohort sampled during active COVID-19. The chain carries TRBV5-1 and TRBJ2-6; D perhaps matches TRBD2 (6 bases). The chain's CDR3 is CASSPGGSGANVLTF. The CDR3 coding sequence is TGCGCCAGCAGCCCCGGGGGCTCTGGGGCCAACGTCCTGACTTTC.